The 12 T cell receptor beta chains below come from one sample, sequenced in a study of CD8+CD57+ T cells in acquired aplastic anemia. Profiling of TCR beta VDJ combinations and CDR3 sequences used genomic DNA as template. MiXCR, applied by TCRdb to the reads, yields one record per CDR3 protein. The profile covers about 120,000 distinct CDR3 sequences, with 50% to 60% appearing a single time and around 27% taken by the ten largest. Sequenced patients had shown CD8+CD57+ cell expansion by flow cytometry. The specimen sequenced was sorted CD4+, CD8+, or CD8+CD57+ T cells (not recorded which) from PBMCs. Every receptor here comes from a human donor with aplastic anemia.

CDR3 DNA sequence: TGCAGTGCTAGTCGGGCAGGGGGCAAGGACGAGCAGTACTTC. This encodes CSASRAGGKDEQYF. This chain joins TRBV20-1 and TRBJ2-7; TRBD1 matches 8 bases. Germline V gives CDR1 DFQATT, CDR2 SNEGSKA (reference sequence). Trimming removed 3 bases from V and 5 bases from J; junction bases left unmatched: 9. This CDR3 comprises 14 residues.

In this sample, this clonotype turned up many times. The rearrangement links TRBV10-2 to TRBJ1-2, with a possible D match to TRBD1 (6 bases). Germline V gene sequence: CDR1 WSHSY, CDR2 SAAADI. This CDR3 is 15 amino acids long. V was clipped by 3 bases and J by 2 bases, with 13 bases between them. The CDR3 sequence: CASSDFTGSNYGYTF. CDR3 sequence (DNA): TGCGCCAGCAGTGACTTCACAGGGTCCAACTATGGCTACACCTTC.

The gene calls are TRBV19 and TRBJ1-2; 8 bases map to TRBD1. The CDR3 has 12 residues. Trimming at V came to 10 bases and at J to 5 bases, leaving 6 bases not matched to a gene. Per the germline V gene, CDR1 is LNHDA and CDR2 is SQIVND (reference sequence). CDR3 in amino acids: CAISQGGYGYTF. The CDR3 nucleotides read TGTGCCATTTCACAGGGGGGGTATGGCTACACCTTC.

The rearrangement links TRBV19 to TRBJ2-5; D could derive from TRBD1 or TRBD2 (5 bases each). Germline V lookup: CDR1 LNHDA, CDR2 SQIVND (reference sequence). The CDR3 covers 15 residues. Trimming removed 3 bases at V and 3 bases at J, with 14 bases between. In DNA form, the CDR3 reads TGTGCCAGTAGTATTTGGGACCGAGGCGAAGAGACCCAGTACTTC. As protein: CASSIWDRGEETQYF.

The genes are TRBV5-8 and TRBJ2-1, with 9 bases fitting TRBD1. The CDR3 contains 13 residues. Germline CDR1 is SGHTS and CDR2 is YDEGEE. V shed 4 bases and J 9 bases; nucleotides not matched to a gene: 5. CDR3 nucleotide sequence: TGTGCCAGCAGCATACAGGGGGCGGGTGAGCAGTTCTTC. Translation: CASSIQGAGEQFF.

The V call is TRBV6-1, the J call TRBJ2-7, with D possibly TRBD2 on 5 matching bases. Germline V lookup: CDR1 MNHNS, CDR2 SASEGT. Trimming took off 7 bases at V and 0 bases at J, with 13 bases between the two ends. The CDR3 runs 14 residues. CDR3 DNA: TGTGCCAGCAAGGGCCCCGGGGACTCCTACGAGCAGTACTTC. Protein: CASKGPGDSYEQYF.

This clonotype was counted between two and nine times. This chain links TRBV9 with TRBJ2-7; D may be TRBD2 (5 bases). From germline, CDR1 is SGDLS and CDR2 YYNGEE. Trimming took off 0 bases at V and 7 bases at J, with 11 bases between the two ends. There are 13 residues in the CDR3. The CDR3 DNA is TGTGCCAGCAGCGTAGAAGAGGGAAGGGAGCAGTACTTC. It translates to CASSVEEGREQYF.

V is TRBV15 and J is TRBJ2-5; a weak D match, TRBD1 (6 bases). The CDR3 runs 14 residues. Germline V gives CDR1 LNHNV, CDR2 YYDKDF (reference sequence). V lost 8 bases to trimming and J lost 4 bases, with 17 bases between them. The CDR3 spells CATALGRRGETQYF. The CDR3 DNA follows: TGTGCCACCGCTTTGGGGCGCAGGGGAGAGACCCAGTACTTC.

There are a few counts of this clonotype. The chain recombines TRBV3-1 with TRBJ2-1; 12 nucleotides align to TRBD1. Germline V CDR1 and CDR2: LGHDT, YNNKEL (reference sequence). Trimming took 2 bases from V and 7 from J; bases not matched to a gene: 9. This CDR3 is 17 amino acids long. CDR3 in amino acids: CASSQSDGTGGRNEQFF. The CDR3 DNA reads as TGTGCCAGCAGCCAATCAGATGGGACAGGGGGCCGGAATGAGCAGTTCTTC.

The rearrangement uses TRBV20-1 and TRBJ2-3; D gene unclear. V gave up 0 bases and J gave up 2 bases, with 12 bases separating them. This CDR3 region has 15 residues. Looked up from germline, CDR1 is DFQATT and CDR2 is SNEGSKA (reference sequence). CDR3 DNA: TGCAGTGCTAGAGATGGCTCCTCCCCCACAGATACGCAGTATTTT. This encodes CSARDGSSPTDTQYF.

Comment on this clonotype: At one boundary the junction diverges from the germline segment, which might be a read error. The J gene is TRBJ1-2, the V gene TRBV10-3; TRBD1 matches at 8 bases. Per germline, CDR1 ENHRY and CDR2 SYGVKD. This CDR3 has 14 amino acids. CDR3 residues: CAITVRPTGDGYAF. For the CDR3, the DNA is TGTGCCATCACCGTAAGGCCGACAGGGGATGGCTACGCCTTC.

The rearrangement joins TRBV3-1 to TRBJ1-1; no clear D gene. V was pared by 8 bases and J by 0 bases, with 25 bases between. The CDR3 runs to 18 residues. The germline V gene has CDR1 LGHDT and CDR2 YNNKEL (reference sequence). The CDR3 DNA is TGTGCCAGCGAAAATAATGGGGATAGGAAACGTATGAACACTGAAGCTTTCTTT. Residues: CASENNGDRKRMNTEAFF.